This TCR beta chain was identified during a study of blood T cell repertoires in COVID-19. The CDR3 extends over 12 amino acids. Trimming shortened V by 4 bases and J by 4 bases, and 7 bases separated the two germline ends. The germline V gene has CDR1 SEHNR and CDR2 FQNEAQ (reference sequence). This clone has more than one count but fewer than ten. This table comes from immunoSEQ multiplex PCR, and its TCRdb copy is limited to in-frame clones, with some not included. Of over 200,000 clones listed, about 83% are singletons. The rearrangement links TRBV7-9 to TRBJ1-1; D gene unclear. Sequenced material: peripheral blood. The clonotype was recovered from a woman between 45 and 60 years old with active or convalescent COVID-19. CDR3 loop: CASSYSSTEAFF. CDR3 sequence (DNA): TGTGCCAGCAGCTACTCGAGCACTGAAGCTTTCTTT.